The text below deals with one TCR beta chain. The antigen is undetermined. The data originate from a study of blood T cells in healthy people across ages. Study-wide points: Naive T cell percentage showed a strong correlation with the diversity of TCR beta. A greater number of naive CD4+ cells and higher diversity distinguished long-lived donors from aged donors.

Between the trimmed V and J ends, which lost 7 bases and 8 bases, there was a span of 14 bases. The CDR3 extends over 12 amino acids. Germline V lookup: CDR1 MNHEY, CDR2 SMNVEV (reference sequence). The second PCR ran roughly 7 to 12 cycles with a sample-barcoded 5' primer and J-beta primers. MiXCR, run by TCRdb on the 5' RACE reads, gives a single entry per CDR3 protein. This table holds around 750,000 distinct CDR3 sequences, 40% to 65% found once. The sequence was obtained from an elderly man in good health. The sample taken for sequencing was blood. The V gene is TRBV27, the J gene TRBJ1-1; TRBD1 might be the D (5 bases). The CDR3 DNA is TGTGCCAGCACCGGGACTTTTGGGGAAGCTTTCTTT. Protein product: CASTGTFGEAFF.